The 27 T cell receptor beta chains listed next were all sequenced from one sample in a study of glioma-infiltrating T cells after dendritic cell vaccination. Method: immunoSEQ multiplex PCR; TCRdb's copy keeps in-frame clones and lacks some. The data show 65,000 to 90,000 clones, over 70% seen once. This specimen was blood, taken before dendritic cell vaccination. The receptor set was obtained from a human donor with glioblastoma.

The CDR3 here is CASKGDGTGVGPQHF. The CDR3 DNA follows: TGTGCCAGCAAGGGGGATGGGACAGGGGTTGGGCCCCAGCATTTT. The chain links TRBV2 to TRBJ1-5, with 10 positions matching TRBD1. The CDR3 spans 15 residues. V dropped 7 bases and J dropped 9; count of bases not matched to a gene: 12. CDR1 and CDR2 from the germline V gene are SNHLY and FYNNEI.

The chain combines TRBV7-9 with TRBJ2-3; 10 positions match TRBD2. The CDR3 loop spans 12 amino acids. Trimming removed 5 bases from V and 7 bases from J; junction bases left unmatched: 0. Germline CDR1 SEHNR, CDR2 FQNEAQ (reference sequence). The CDR3 nucleotides are TGTGCCAGCAGCACTAGCGGGAATACGCAGTATTTT. Its protein is CASSTSGNTQYF. The full variable domain, with the rest looked up from reference TRBV7-9 and TRBJ2-3, is DTGVSQNPRHKITKRGQNVTFRCDPISEHNRLYWYRQTLGQGPEFLTYFQNEAQLEKSRLLSDRFSAERPKGSFSTLEIQRTEQGDSAMYLCASSTSGNTQYFGPGTRLTVL.

This clone was seen a handful of times. The chain is built from TRBV18 and TRBJ2-1; D is ambiguous. The V end lost 2 bases, the J end lost 8 bases, and 7 bases lay between the germline ends. Germline lookup yields CDR1 KGHSH and CDR2 LQKENI. This CDR3 has 12 amino acids. The DNA of the CDR3 is TGTGCCAGCTCACCAGAAGCACATGAGCAGTTCTTC. It translates to CASSPEAHEQFF.

The chain joins TRBV4-2 to TRBJ2-1, with 8 bases that match TRBD2. The CDR3 length is 21 residues. V dropped 1 base and J dropped 0; count of bases not matched to a gene: 17. Per germline, CDR1 LGHNA and CDR2 YNFKEQ. CDR3 protein: CASSQALGRRAGESSYNEQFF. The CDR3 DNA is TGTGCCAGCAGCCAAGCTTTGGGTAGGAGAGCGGGGGAGAGCTCCTACAATGAGCAGTTCTTC.

On this clone: This specimen includes other DNA sequences encoding the same CDR3. The V and J genes are TRBV18 and TRBJ1-5; D perhaps matches TRBD1 (6 bases). The CDR3 sequence is 16 residues long. The V and J ends lost 2 bases and 0 bases respectively, with 11 bases between them. Germline CDR1 and CDR2: KGHSH and LQKENI. In nucleotides, the CDR3 is TGTGCCAGCTCACCAAGTACAGGGAATAGCAATCAGCCCCAGCATTTT. Residues: CASSPSTGNSNQPQHF.

The genes are TRBV2 and TRBJ1-1; the D is unclear. The CDR3 consists of 16 residues. Germline CDR1 SNHLY, CDR2 FYNNEI. Trimming removed 6 bases from V and 9 bases from J, with 26 bases in between. The CDR3 sequence: CASSPLGPAESGKAFF. The CDR3 DNA is TGTGCCAGCAGCCCCCTTGGGCCCGCAGAATCCGGAAAAGCTTTCTTT.

This clone was seen a single time. The V call is TRBV11-3, the J call TRBJ2-2, with 8 bases fitting TRBD1. There are 16 residues in the CDR3. Trimming at V came to 5 bases and at J to 3 bases, leaving 8 bases not matched to a gene. Germline V gene lookup returns CDR1 SGHNT and CDR2 YENEEA. The CDR3 DNA sequence: TGTGCCAGCAGCGAGGGGGGCAGGGGGCACACCGGGGAGCTGTTTTTT. It encodes CASSEGGRGHTGELFF.

The chain links TRBV10-3 to TRBJ1-5; D not certain. The CDR3 extends over 13 amino acids. V lost 4 bases and J 6 bases, leaving 10 bases between the germline ends. The germline V gene encodes CDR1 ENHRY and CDR2 SYGVKD. The CDR3 bases are TGTGCCATCAGTGGGGCAGAAGTTCAGCCCCAGCATTTT. Its protein is CAISGAEVQPQHF.

The chain recombines TRBV6-5 with TRBJ1-2, with 8 bases matching TRBD1. V lost 0 bases, J lost 13 bases, and 10 bases stayed unmatched. The CDR3 length is 14 residues. Germline CDR1 and CDR2: MNHEY and SVGAGI. CDR3 loop: CASSYSRTGIGTTF. The CDR3 bases are TGTGCCAGCAGTTACTCTAGGACAGGGATAGGGACCACCTTC.

This chain's CDR3 is CASSAAGTVYYGYTF. In DNA, the CDR3 is TGTGCCAGCAGTGCCGCCGGGACAGTCTACTATGGCTACACCTTC. The chain employs TRBV27 and TRBJ1-2, with 7 positions matching TRBD1. The CDR3 sequence is 15 residues long. With V trimmed by 5 bases and J by 3 bases, 9 bases remained unmatched. CDR1 MNHEY and CDR2 SMNVEV come from the germline V gene (reference sequence).

The V gene is TRBV12-2, the J gene TRBJ1-3; the table's D call TRBD1 went unverified against the DNA. TRBV12-2 is designated a pseudogene. This CDR3 is built from 12 residues. CDR3 protein: CASPSLGNTIYF. Written as DNA, the CDR3 is TGTGCAAGTCCCAGTCTTGGAAACACCATATATTTT.

The chain employs TRBV6-1 and TRBJ1-3, with D hard to call. CDR3 length equals 14 residues. Trimming left V 6 bases short and J 6 bases short, with 15 bases between. Germline V lookup: CDR1 MNHNS, CDR2 SASEGT. CDR3 coding DNA: TGTGCCAGCAGGAGGGCCCCCGGGGAAAACACCATATATTTT. This codes for CASRRAPGENTIYF.

The chain uses TRBV7-8 and TRBJ1-2; D perhaps matches TRBD1 (6 bases). CDR3 size: 13 residues. Deletions cut 5 bases from V and 7 bases from J, with 14 bases between. CDR1 is SGHVS and CDR2 is FQNEAQ in the germline V gene. The CDR3 region is CASSRSRQVGYTF. The CDR3 coding sequence is TGTGCCAGCAGCCGAAGTAGACAGGTTGGCTACACCTTC.

The chain uses TRBV7-2 and TRBJ2-6; 11 nucleotides line up with TRBD1. The V gene's germline CDR1 is SGHTA and CDR2 FQGNSA. This CDR3 is 17 amino acids long. The J segment lost 2 bases and the V segment lost 4 bases, leaving 4 bases of the junction unmatched. CDR3 amino acids: CASSSGQGAAGANVLTF. Here the CDR3 DNA reads TGTGCCAGCAGCTCCGGACAGGGGGCGGCTGGGGCCAACGTCCTGACTTTC.

This clone was observed a handful of times. The J gene is TRBJ1-3, the V gene TRBV2; 8 positions match TRBD1. V shed 7 bases and J 0 bases; nucleotides not matched to a gene: 8. This CDR3 spans 16 amino acids. CDR1 and CDR2 from the germline V gene are SNHLY and FYNNEI. CDR3 DNA sequence: TGTGCCAGCAAGAGGACAGGGACCTTCTCTGGAAACACCATATATTTT. The encoded protein is CASKRTGTFSGNTIYF. Full variable domain (missing parts from reference TRBV2 and TRBJ1-3): EPEVTQTPSHQVTQMGQEVILRCVPISNHLYFYWYRQILGQKVEFLVSFYNNEISEKSEIFDDQFSVERPDGSNFTLKIRSTKLEDSAMYFCASKRTGTFSGNTIYFGEGSWLTVV.

The chain joins TRBV19 to TRBJ1-2, with D unclear. The CDR3 runs 16 residues. The V gene lost 0 bases and the J gene lost 8 bases, with 19 bases spanning the gap. Germline values: CDR1 LNHDA, CDR2 SQIVND (reference sequence). CDR3 residues: CASSIDETWPGRGYTF. The CDR3 coding sequence is TGTGCCAGTAGTATAGACGAAACGTGGCCCGGGAGAGGCTACACCTTC.

This clone has a handful of counts. The chain is built from TRBV10-2 and TRBJ2-7, with 7 bases matching TRBD2. Germline CDR1 WSHSY, CDR2 SAAADI. The CDR3 length is 17 residues. The V gene end was trimmed by 3 bases and the J gene end by 4 bases; junction bases not matched to a gene: 15. CDR3 sequence (DNA): TGCGCCAGCAGTGATTTTGGAATTGGGGGAGGGCGGTACGAGCAGTACGTC. Translating it yields CASSDFGIGGGRYEQYV.

V and J are TRBV5-1 and TRBJ2-1; 9 positions agree with TRBD1. The CDR3 is made up of 15 amino acids. Looked up from germline, CDR1 is SGHRS and CDR2 is YFSETQ. The V and J ends lost 4 bases and 3 bases, in that order; junction bases with no gene match: 5. The CDR3 sequence is CASSLQGALYNEQFF. DNA for the CDR3: TGCGCCAGCAGCCTACAGGGGGCTCTCTACAATGAGCAGTTCTTC. Full variable domain (outside the CDR3, taken from reference TRBV5-1 and TRBJ2-1): KAGVTQTPRYLIKTRGQQVTLSCSPISGHRSVSWYQQTPGQGLQFLFEYFSETQRNKGNFPGRFSGRQFSNSRSEMNVSTLELGDSALYLCASSLQGALYNEQFFGPGTRLTVL.

The chain joins TRBV6-5 to TRBJ2-7; no clear D. The V gene's germline CDR1 is MNHEY and CDR2 SVGAGI. This CDR3 spans 14 amino acids. The ends were cut back, 0 bases at V and 3 bases at J, with 9 bases in the middle. The CDR3: CASSYSKRDYEQYV. CDR3 nucleotides: TGTGCCAGCAGTTACTCGAAAAGGGACTACGAGCAGTACGTC.

This chain joins TRBV27 and TRBJ2-5; 7 bases are shared with TRBD1. V shed 6 bases, J shed 7 bases, and the junction held 8 bases outside the gene matches. The CDR3 is made up of 13 amino acids. Germline V gene data show CDR1 as MNHEY and CDR2 as SMNVEV (reference sequence). CDR3 sequence reads: CASSPPGGRTQYF. CDR3 DNA sequence: TGTGCCAGCAGCCCCCCAGGGGGTCGGACCCAGTACTTC.

This clone appeared a single time. The chain carries TRBV2 and TRBJ2-2; 9 bases line up with TRBD1. CDR1 is SNHLY, CDR2 FYNNEI, per germline. This CDR3 comprises 15 residues. V lost 6 bases and J lost 4; bases outside the gene matches: 6. The DNA for the CDR3 is TGTGCCAGCAGGGGACAGGGCTCGGGCACCGGGGAGCTGTTTTTT. Encoded protein: CASRGQGSGTGELFF.

CDR3 protein: CASSLGISGGTDTQYF. CDR3 bases: TGTGCCAGCAGCTTAGGCATTAGCGGCGGCACAGATACGCAGTATTTT. The chain joins TRBV7-9 to TRBJ2-3, with TRBD2 as a possible D gene (6 bases). The CDR3 extends over 16 amino acids. Trimming left V 1 base short and J 1 base short, with 12 bases between. In germline, CDR1 is SEHNR, CDR2 FQNEAQ (reference sequence).

The chain combines TRBV19 with TRBJ2-3, with 7 bases fitting TRBD2. Germline CDR1 LNHDA, CDR2 SQIVND (reference sequence). The CDR3 has 15 residues. V shed 3 bases, J shed 2 bases, and the junction held 5 bases outside the gene matches. CDR3 DNA: TGTGCCAGTAGTATTCGCGGGGGAAACACAGATACGCAGTATTTT. Its protein is CASSIRGGNTDTQYF. Combining the CDR3 with reference TRBV19 and TRBJ2-3 gives the whole variable domain DGGITQSPKYLFRKEGQNVTLSCEQNLNHDAMYWYRQDPGQGLRLIYYSQIVNDFQKGDIAEGYSVSREKKESFPLTVTSAQKNPTAFYLCASSIRGGNTDTQYFGPGTRLTVL.

This chain uses TRBV2 with TRBJ2-5, with TRBD1 identical over 8 bases. The CDR3 sequence is 15 residues long. Germline V lookup: CDR1 SNHLY, CDR2 FYNNEI. With 4 bases clipped from V and 4 bases from J, the junction kept 8 bases outside the gene matches. CDR3 nucleotides: TGTGCCAGCAGTGTCGAAAGCACAGGGGGAGAGACCCAGTACTTC. Residues: CASSVESTGGETQYF.

This clone has just one count. CDR3 DNA sequence: TGTGCCAGCAGCTTCCCTCCCGGGGAGCTGTTTTTT. This sequence encodes CASSFPPGELFF. The chain recombines TRBV7-9 with TRBJ2-2; D gene uncertain. The CDR3 contains 12 residues. The germline V gene encodes CDR1 SEHNR and CDR2 FQNEAQ (reference sequence). V was shortened by 3 bases and J by 6 bases, with 5 bases between the two germline ends.

This rearrangement joins TRBV10-2 to TRBJ1-5; possibly TRBD1 for D (5 bases). Germline loops: CDR1 WSHSY, CDR2 SAAADI. Trimming took off 2 bases at V and 7 bases at J, with 12 bases between the two ends. The CDR3 runs 14 residues. CDR3 sequence: CASSENQGWQPQHF. CDR3 coding DNA: TGCGCCAGCAGTGAGAACCAGGGTTGGCAGCCCCAGCATTTT.

This chain joins TRBV9 and TRBJ1-2, with D hard to call. The CDR3 has 14 residues. V gave up 0 bases and J gave up 2 bases, with 8 bases separating them. Germline V gene lookup returns CDR1 SGDLS and CDR2 YYNGEE. DNA of the CDR3: TGTGCCAGCAGCGTAGATGGGCAGAACTATGGCTACACCTTC. It specifies CASSVDGQNYGYTF.